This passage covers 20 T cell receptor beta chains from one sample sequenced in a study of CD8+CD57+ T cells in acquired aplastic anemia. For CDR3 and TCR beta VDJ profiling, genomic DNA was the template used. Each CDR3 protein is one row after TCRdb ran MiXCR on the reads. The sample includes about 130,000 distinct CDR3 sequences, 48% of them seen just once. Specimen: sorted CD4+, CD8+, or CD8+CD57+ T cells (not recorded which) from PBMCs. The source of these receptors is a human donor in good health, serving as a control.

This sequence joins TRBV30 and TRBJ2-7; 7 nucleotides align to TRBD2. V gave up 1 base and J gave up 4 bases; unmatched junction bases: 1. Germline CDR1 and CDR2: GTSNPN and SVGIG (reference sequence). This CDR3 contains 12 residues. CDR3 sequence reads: CAWSEREYEQYF. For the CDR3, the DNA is TGTGCCTGGAGTGAGCGGGAATACGAGCAGTACTTC. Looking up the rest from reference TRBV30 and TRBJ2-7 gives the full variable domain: SQTIHQWPATLVQPVGSPLSLECTVEGTSNPNLYWYRQAAGRGLQLLFYSVGIGQISSEVPQNLSASRPQDRQFILSSKKLLLSDSGFYLCAWSEREYEQYFGPGTRLTVT.

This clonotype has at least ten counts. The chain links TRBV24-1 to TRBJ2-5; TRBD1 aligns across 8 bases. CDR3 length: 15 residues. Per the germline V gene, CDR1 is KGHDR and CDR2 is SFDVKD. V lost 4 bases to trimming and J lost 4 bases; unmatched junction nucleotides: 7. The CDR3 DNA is TGTGCCACCAGTGAGCTAACAGGGGGACGAGAGACCCAGTACTTC. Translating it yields CATSELTGGRETQYF.

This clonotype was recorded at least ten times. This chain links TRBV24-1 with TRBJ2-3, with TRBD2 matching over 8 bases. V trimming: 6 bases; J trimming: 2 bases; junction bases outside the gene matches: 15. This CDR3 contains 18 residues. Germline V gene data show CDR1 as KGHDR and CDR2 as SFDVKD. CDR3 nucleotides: TGTGCCACCAGTTCGTCCCGACTCCGGGGGGGCCCCACAGATACGCAGTATTTT. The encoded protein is CATSSSRLRGGPTDTQYF.

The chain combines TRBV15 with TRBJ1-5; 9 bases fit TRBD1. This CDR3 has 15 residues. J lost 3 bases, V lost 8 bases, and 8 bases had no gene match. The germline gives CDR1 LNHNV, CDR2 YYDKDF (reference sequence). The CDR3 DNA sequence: TGTGCCACCCGACAGGGGGGGGAATACAATCAGCCCCAGCATTTT. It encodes CATRQGGEYNQPQHF.

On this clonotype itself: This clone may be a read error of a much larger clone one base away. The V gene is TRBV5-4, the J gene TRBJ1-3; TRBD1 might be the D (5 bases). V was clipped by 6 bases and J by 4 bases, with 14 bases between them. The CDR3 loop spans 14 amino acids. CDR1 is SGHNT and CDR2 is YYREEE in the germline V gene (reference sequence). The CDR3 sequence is CASNFEGAGNTIYF. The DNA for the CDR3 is TGTGCCAGCAACTTTGAAGGGGCAGGAAACACCATATATTTT.

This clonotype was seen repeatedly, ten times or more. CDR3 amino acids: CASRPELGEAFF. The CDR3 DNA reads as TGTGCCAGTAGGCCTGAACTGGGTGAAGCTTTCTTT. This rearrangement joins TRBV19 to TRBJ1-1; D is unclear. CDR3 length equals 12 residues. In germline, CDR1 is LNHDA, CDR2 SQIVND (reference sequence). Trimming took off 6 bases at V and 7 bases at J, with 12 bases between the two ends.

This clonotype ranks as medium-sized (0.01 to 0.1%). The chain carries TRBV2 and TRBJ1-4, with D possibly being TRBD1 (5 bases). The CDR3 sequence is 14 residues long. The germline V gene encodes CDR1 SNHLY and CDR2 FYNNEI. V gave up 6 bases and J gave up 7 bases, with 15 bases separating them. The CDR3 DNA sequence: TGTGCCAGCAGATTAGGTCAGGGAGGTGAAAAACTGTTTTTT. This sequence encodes CASRLGQGGEKLFF.

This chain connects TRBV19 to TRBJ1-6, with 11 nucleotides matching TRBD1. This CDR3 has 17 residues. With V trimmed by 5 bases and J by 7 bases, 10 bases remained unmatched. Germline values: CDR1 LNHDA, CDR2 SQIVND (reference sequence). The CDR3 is CASSVQGQGAMNSPLHF. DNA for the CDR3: TGTGCCAGTAGTGTCCAAGGACAGGGGGCGATGAATTCACCCCTCCACTTT.

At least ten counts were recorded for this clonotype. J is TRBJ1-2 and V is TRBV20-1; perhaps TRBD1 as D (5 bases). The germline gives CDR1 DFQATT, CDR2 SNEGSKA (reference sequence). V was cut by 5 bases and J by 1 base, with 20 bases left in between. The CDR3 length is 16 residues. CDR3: CSAGKTAPVGNYGYTF. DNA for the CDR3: TGCAGTGCTGGAAAGACAGCCCCGGTTGGTAACTATGGCTACACCTTC.

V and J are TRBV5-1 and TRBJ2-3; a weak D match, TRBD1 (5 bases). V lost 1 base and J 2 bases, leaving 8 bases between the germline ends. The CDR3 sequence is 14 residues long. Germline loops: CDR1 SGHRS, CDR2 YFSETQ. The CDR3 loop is CASSLQGNTDTQYF. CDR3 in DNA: TGCGCCAGCAGCTTGCAGGGTAACACAGATACGCAGTATTTT.

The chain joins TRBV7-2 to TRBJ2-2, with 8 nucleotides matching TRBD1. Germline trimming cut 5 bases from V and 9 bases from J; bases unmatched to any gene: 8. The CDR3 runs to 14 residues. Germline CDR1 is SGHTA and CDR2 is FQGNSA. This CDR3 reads CASSVIWTGRELFF. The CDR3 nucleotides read TGTGCCAGCAGCGTTATCTGGACAGGGCGGGAGCTGTTTTTT.

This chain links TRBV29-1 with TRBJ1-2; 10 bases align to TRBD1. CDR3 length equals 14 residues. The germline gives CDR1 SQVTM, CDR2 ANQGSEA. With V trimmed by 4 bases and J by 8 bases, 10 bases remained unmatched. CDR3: CSVGPGTGVDGYTF. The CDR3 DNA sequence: TGCAGCGTTGGACCCGGGACAGGGGTCGACGGCTACACCTTC.

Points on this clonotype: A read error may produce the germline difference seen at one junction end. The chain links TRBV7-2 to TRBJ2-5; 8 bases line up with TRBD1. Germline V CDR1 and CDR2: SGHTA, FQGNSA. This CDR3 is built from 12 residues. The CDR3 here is CAGSSDRVTQYF. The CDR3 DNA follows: TGTGCCGGCAGCTCGGACAGGGTGACCCAGTACTTC. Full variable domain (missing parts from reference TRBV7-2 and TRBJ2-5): GAGVSQSPSNKVTEKGKDVELRCDPISGHTALYWYRQSLGQGLEFLIYFQGNSAPDKSGLPSDRFSAERTGGSVSTLTIQRTQQEDSAVYLCAGSSDRVTQYFGPGTRLLVL.

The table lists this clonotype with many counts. The CDR3 sequence is CASGLPVQGAPYEQYF. In DNA form, the CDR3 reads TGTGCTAGTGGTTTGCCCGTACAGGGGGCTCCCTACGAGCAGTACTTC. The chain joins TRBV12-5 to TRBJ2-7; 9 bases align to TRBD1. CDR3 length: 16 residues. Trimming cost V 2 bases and J 2 bases; bases outside gene matches: 7. CDR1 is LGHNT and CDR2 is FRNRAP in the germline V gene.

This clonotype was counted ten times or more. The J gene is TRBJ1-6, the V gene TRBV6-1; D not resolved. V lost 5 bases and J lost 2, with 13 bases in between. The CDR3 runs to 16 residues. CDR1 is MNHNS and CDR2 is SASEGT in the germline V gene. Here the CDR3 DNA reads TGTGCCAGCAGTCGGGGAATGGGTCCCTATAATTCACCCCTCCACTTT. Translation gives CASSRGMGPYNSPLHF.

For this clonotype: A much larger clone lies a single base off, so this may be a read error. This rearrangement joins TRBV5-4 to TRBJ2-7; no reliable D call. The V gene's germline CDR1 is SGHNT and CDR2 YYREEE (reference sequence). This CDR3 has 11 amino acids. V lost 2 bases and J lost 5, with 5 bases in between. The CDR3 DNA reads TGTGCCAGCAGCTTATTCCACGAGCAGTACTTC. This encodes CASSLFHEQYF.

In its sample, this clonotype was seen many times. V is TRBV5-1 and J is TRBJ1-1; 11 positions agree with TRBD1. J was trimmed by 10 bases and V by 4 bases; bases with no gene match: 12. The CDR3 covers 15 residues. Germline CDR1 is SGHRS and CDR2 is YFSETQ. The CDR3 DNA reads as TGCGCCAGCAGCACCGGACAGGGGGCCTTCCCGCGAGCTTTCTTT. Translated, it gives CASSTGQGAFPRAFF.

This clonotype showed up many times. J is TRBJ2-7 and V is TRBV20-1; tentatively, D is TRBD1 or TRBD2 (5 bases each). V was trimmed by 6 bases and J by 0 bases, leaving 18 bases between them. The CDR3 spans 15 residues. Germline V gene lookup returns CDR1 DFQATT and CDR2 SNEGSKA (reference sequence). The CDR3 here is CSAPLGTDLSYEQYF. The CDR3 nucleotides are TGCAGTGCCCCCCTTGGGACCGATCTCTCCTACGAGCAGTACTTC.

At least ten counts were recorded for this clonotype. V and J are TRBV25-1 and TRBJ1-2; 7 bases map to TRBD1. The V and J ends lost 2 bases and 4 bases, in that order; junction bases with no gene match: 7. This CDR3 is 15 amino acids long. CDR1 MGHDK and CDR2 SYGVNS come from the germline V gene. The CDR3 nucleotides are TGTGCCAGCAGTGAAGGGGCAGGGGGTGCCTATGGCTACACCTTC. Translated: CASSEGAGGAYGYTF.

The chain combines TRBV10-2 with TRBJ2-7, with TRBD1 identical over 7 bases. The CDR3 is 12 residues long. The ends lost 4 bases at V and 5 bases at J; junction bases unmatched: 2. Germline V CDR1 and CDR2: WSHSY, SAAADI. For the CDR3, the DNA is TGCGCCAGCAGTGCGACAGGGCACGAGCAGTACTTC. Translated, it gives CASSATGHEQYF.